Sequencing of this TCR beta chain was carried out in a study of shared clonotypes between healthy human individuals. On the study more broadly: CD4 naive and memory got three plates each, CD8 naive two, CD8 memory one.

It was across several immunoSEQ plates that each subset's genomic DNA was evenly split. Profiling relied on immunoSEQ multiplex PCR, and the TCRdb table lists in-frame clones only, not all of them. In the table there are millions of clones, approximately 94% of which are singletons. This clone appeared a single time. No antigen is known for it. CD45RO-negative cells were positively selected for CCR7, leaving out terminally differentiated effector memory CD45RA+ cells. V lost 7 bases and J lost 9; bases outside the gene matches: 12. CDR3 length: 15 amino acids. Germline assignment: CDR1 LGHNA and CDR2 YNFKEQ. Regarding the study as a whole: In contrast to clonotypes shared by all four donors, non-shared clonotypes had lower generation probabilities. Sampling covered blood only; tissue repertoires likely differ.

The sequenced material came from naive CD8+ T cells from PBMCs. This rearrangement joins TRBV4-2 to TRBJ2-1; 10 positions agree with TRBD2. This TCR derives from a man aged 18 to 29 in good health. Some clones in this sample may be carry-over from other donors' samples. CDR3 amino acids: CASNPTSGLLGEQFF. In nucleotides, the CDR3 is TGTGCCAGCAACCCGACTAGCGGGCTCCTCGGTGAGCAGTTCTTC.